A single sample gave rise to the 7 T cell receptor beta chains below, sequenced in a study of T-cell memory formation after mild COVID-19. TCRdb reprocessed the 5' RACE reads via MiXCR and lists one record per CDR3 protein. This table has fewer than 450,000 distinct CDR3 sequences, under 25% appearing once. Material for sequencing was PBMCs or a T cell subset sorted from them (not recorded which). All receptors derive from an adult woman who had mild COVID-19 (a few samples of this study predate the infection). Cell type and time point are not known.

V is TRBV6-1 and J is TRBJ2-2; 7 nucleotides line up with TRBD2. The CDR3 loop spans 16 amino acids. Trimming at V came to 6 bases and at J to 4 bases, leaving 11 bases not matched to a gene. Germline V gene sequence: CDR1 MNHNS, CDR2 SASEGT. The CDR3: CASRRPGTTITGELFF. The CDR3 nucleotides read TGTGCCAGCAGGAGACCCGGGACTACTATCACCGGGGAGCTGTTTTTT.

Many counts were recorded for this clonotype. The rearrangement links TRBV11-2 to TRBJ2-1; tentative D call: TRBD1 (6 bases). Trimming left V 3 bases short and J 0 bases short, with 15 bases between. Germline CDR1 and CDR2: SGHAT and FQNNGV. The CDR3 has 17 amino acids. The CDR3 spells CASSLLGATSSYNEQFF. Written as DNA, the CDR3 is TGTGCCAGCAGCTTGCTGGGGGCGACAAGCTCCTACAATGAGCAGTTCTTC.

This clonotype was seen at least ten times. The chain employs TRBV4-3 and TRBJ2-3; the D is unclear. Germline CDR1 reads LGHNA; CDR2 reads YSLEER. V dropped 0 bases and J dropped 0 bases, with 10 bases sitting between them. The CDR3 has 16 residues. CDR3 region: CASSQDRAVSTDTQYF. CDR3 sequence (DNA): TGCGCCAGCAGCCAAGATCGGGCAGTAAGCACAGATACGCAGTATTTT.

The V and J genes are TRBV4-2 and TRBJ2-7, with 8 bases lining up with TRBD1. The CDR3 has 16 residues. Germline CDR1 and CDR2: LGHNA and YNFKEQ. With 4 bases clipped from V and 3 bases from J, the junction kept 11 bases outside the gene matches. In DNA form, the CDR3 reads TGTGCCAGCAGCCCGCATGGACAGGGCGGGATCTACGAGCAGTACTTC. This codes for CASSPHGQGGIYEQYF.

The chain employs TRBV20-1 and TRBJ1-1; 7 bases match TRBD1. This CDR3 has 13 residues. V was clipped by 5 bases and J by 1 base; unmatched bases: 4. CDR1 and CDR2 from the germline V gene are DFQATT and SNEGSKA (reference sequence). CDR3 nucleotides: TGCAGTGCTGTATGGACAGGGAACACTGAAGCTTTCTTT. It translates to CSAVWTGNTEAFF.

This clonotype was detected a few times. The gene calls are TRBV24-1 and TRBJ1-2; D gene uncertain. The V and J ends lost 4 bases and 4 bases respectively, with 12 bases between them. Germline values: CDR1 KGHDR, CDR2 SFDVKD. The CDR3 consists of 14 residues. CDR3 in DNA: TGTGCCACCAGTGAGACCTCAGGTCTCTATGGCTACACCTTC. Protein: CATSETSGLYGYTF.

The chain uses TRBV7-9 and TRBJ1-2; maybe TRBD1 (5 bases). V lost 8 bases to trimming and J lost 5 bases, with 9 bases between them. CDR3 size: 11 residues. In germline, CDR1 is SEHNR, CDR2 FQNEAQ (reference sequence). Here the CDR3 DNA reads TGTGCCAGCCAGGGATTGTATGGCTACACCTTC. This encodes CASQGLYGYTF. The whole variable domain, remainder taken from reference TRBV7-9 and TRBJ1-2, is DTGVSQNPRHKITKRGQNVTFRCDPISEHNRLYWYRQTLGQGPEFLTYFQNEAQLEKSRLLSDRFSAERPKGSFSTLEIQRTEQGDSAMYLCASQGLYGYTFGSGTRLTVV.